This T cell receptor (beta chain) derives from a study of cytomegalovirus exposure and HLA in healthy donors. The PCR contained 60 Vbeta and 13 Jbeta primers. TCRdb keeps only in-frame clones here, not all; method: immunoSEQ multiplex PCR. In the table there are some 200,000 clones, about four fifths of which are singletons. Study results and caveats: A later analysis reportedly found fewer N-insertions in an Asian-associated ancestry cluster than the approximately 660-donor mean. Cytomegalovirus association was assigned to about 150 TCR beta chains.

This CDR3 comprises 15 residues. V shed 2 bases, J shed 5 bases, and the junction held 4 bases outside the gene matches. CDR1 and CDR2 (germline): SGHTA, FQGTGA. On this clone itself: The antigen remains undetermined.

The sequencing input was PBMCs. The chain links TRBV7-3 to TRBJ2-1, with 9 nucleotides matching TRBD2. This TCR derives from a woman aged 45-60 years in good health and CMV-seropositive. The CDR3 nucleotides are TGTGCCAGCAGCTTAGAGCCTAGCGGGAACAATGAGCAGTTCTTC. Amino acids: CASSLEPSGNNEQFF.